This TCR beta chain is drawn from a study of tumor and adjacent non-tumor tissue in lung cancer. Whole-study context: Samples averaged about 3.8 million productive TCRbeta reads each.

CDR1 SQVTM and CDR2 ANQGSEA come from the germline V gene. This CDR3 has 13 amino acids. Trimming left V 6 bases short and J 8 bases short, with 17 bases between. This clonotype was recorded a few times. This may come from a read error, since a much larger clone is one base off. Three rounds of nested PCR, following a modified ARM-PCR protocol, produced the TCRbeta library. A single record per CDR3 protein comes from TCRdb applying MiXCR to the multiplex PCR reads. The sample records some 97,000 distinct CDR3 sequences, approximately 65% being singletons. The template was RNA from unsorted bulk tissue. More than 3 cm separated this lung sample from the edge of the tumor.

The V call is TRBV29-1, the J call TRBJ2-1, with D maybe TRBD1 (5 bases). Sample: distant non-tumor lung tissue. The origin of this receptor is a man aged 25 to 40 with non-small cell lung cancer. CDR3 DNA: TGCAGCGTGGCGGACATCCTAATGTATGAGCAGTTCTTC. Residues: CSVADILMYEQFF.